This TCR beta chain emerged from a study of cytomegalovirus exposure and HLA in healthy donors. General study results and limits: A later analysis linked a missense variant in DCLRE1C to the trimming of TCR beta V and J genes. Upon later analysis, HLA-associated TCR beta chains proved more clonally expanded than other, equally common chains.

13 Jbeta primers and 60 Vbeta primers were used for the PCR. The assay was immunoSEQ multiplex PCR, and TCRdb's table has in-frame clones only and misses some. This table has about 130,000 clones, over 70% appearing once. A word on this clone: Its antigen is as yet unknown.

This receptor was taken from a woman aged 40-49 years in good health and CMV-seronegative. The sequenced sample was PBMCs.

CDR3 coding DNA: TGTGCCAGCAGTTCCCGCGGAGAAGGATACTATGGCTACACCTTC. Residues: CASSSRGEGYYGYTF. V usage is TRBV28 and J usage is TRBJ1-2; no definite D call. Trimming cost V 4 bases and J 3 bases, with 15 bases left between them. Germline V gene data show CDR1 as MDHEN and CDR2 as SYDVKM. The CDR3 has 15 residues.